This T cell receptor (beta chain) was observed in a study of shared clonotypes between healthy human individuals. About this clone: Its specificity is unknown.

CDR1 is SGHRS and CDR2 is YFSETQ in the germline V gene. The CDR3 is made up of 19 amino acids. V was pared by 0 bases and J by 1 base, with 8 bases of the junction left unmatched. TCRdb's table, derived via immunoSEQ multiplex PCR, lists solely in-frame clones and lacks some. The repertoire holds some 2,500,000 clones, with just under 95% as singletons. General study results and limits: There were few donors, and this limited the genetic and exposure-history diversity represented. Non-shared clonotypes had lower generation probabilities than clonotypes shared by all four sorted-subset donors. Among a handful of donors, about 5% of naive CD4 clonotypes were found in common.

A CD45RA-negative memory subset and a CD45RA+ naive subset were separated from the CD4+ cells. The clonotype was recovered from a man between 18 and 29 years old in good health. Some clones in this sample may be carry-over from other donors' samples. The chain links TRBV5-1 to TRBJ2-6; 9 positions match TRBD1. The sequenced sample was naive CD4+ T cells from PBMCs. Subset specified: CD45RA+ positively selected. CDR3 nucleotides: TGCGCCAGCAGCTTGGGTTTTGGGGACAGGGTTTCTGGGGCCAACGTCCTGACTTTC. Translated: CASSLGFGDRVSGANVLTF. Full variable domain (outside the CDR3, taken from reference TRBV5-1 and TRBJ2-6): KAGVTQTPRYLIKTRGQQVTLSCSPISGHRSVSWYQQTPGQGLQFLFEYFSETQRNKGNFPGRFSGRQFSNSRSEMNVSTLELGDSALYLCASSLGFGDRVSGANVLTFGAGSRLTVL.